The 32 T cell receptor beta chains below were found in one sample sequenced in a study of molecular identifiers for immune sequencing clone quantification. TCRdb analysed the PCR reads with MiXCR anew, one entry per CDR3 protein. The data show nearly 650,000 distinct CDR3 sequences, roughly 23% seen once. The material sequenced was naive CD8+ T cells from blood, with Jurkat cell RNA spiked in. Subset denoted: FACS-sorted CD8+CD4-CCR7+CD45RA+ naive T cells. These receptors were obtained from a human donor in good health. Some libraries in this study had Jurkat cell RNA spiked in.

As regards this clonotype: A much larger clone sits a single nucleotide away, making a read error possible. This sequence joins TRBV5-1 and TRBJ2-7, with 7 positions matching TRBD1. Germline V lookup: CDR1 SGHRS, CDR2 YFSETQ. The CDR3 totals 13 residues. The CDR3 sequence is CASSVTGFGEPYF. In DNA form, the CDR3 reads TGCGCCAGCAGCGTGACAGGGTTTGGGGAGCCGTACTTC.

This clonotype has a count of ten or more. The J gene is TRBJ2-4, the V gene TRBV19; no definite D call. Per germline, CDR1 LNHDA and CDR2 SQIVND (reference sequence). The CDR3 length is 14 residues. The V end was cut by 5 bases, the J end by 7 bases, with 15 bases between. The CDR3 here is CASSPPNSRNIQYF. CDR3 DNA: TGTGCCAGTAGTCCCCCTAACAGCCGGAACATTCAGTACTTC.

A note on this clonotype: This may arise from a read error, as a much more abundant clone is one base away. CDR3 sequence: CASSPRDRGPENTDAQYF. The CDR3 nucleotides read TGTGCCAGCAGCCCGAGGGACAGGGGACCAGAAAACACAGATGCGCAGTATTTT. J is TRBJ2-3 and V is TRBV12-3 or TRBV12-4, with 10 bases fitting TRBD1. The CDR3 extends over 18 amino acids.

This clonotype was picked up many times. V usage is TRBV7-9 and J usage is TRBJ2-3; D possibly corresponds to TRBD2 (5 bases). There are 17 residues in the CDR3. Germline CDR1 reads SEHNR; CDR2 reads FQNEAQ (reference sequence). V was pared by 5 bases and J by 2 bases, with 20 bases between. The CDR3, as DNA: TGTGCCAGCAGCAATCCCCTAGCACTAATTAACACAGATACGCAGTATTTT. Translation gives CASSNPLALINTDTQYF.

Regarding this clonotype: This could be a read error, since a much larger clone is one nucleotide away. J is TRBJ1-5 and V is TRBV11-2; D is unresolved. The V gene's germline CDR1 is SGHAT and CDR2 FQNNGV. There are 15 residues in the CDR3. In DNA form, the CDR3 reads TGTGCCAGCAGCTCAAGCGGGAGTAGCAATCGGCCCCAGCATTTT. Residues: CASSSSGSSNRPQHF.

Details on this clonotype: Relative to the germline gene, one junction end is altered; a read error may explain this. V gene TRBV15 combines with J gene TRBJ2-7; possible D gene TRBD2, 5 bases. The CDR3 totals 12 residues. CDR1 is LNHNV and CDR2 is YYDKDF in the germline V gene (reference sequence). This chain's CDR3 is CATSTSGYERYF. The CDR3 DNA follows: TGTGCCACCAGCACGAGCGGCTACGAGCGGTACTTC.

About this clonotype: A read error may be the cause here, since a much bigger clone is one base away. J is TRBJ1-6 and V is TRBV9; 7 bases map to TRBD1. The CDR3 has 14 amino acids. Per germline, CDR1 SGDLS and CDR2 YYNGEE. The CDR3 is CASSVGDSHSTLHF. The CDR3 DNA is TGTGCCAGCAGCGTAGGGGACAGTCATTCAACCCTCCACTTT.

This clonotype was seen at least ten times. V usage is TRBV28 and J usage is TRBJ2-3, with 9 bases that match TRBD2. With 5 bases clipped from V and 3 bases from J, the junction kept 3 bases outside the gene matches. The CDR3 sequence is 14 residues long. Germline-derived CDR1 and CDR2 are MDHEN and SYDVKM. The CDR3 region is CASSQSGRTDTQYF. CDR3 nucleotides: TGTGCCAGCAGTCAGAGCGGGAGGACAGATACGCAGTATTTT.

The V call is TRBV20-1, the J call TRBJ2-5; D is unresolved. CDR3 length: 13 amino acids. V lost 7 bases and J 9 bases, leaving 21 bases between the germline ends. Germline CDR1 is DFQATT and CDR2 is SNEGSKA (reference sequence). CDR3 DNA sequence: TGCAGTGTCCGTAGTCCTGAAGCGTCGTCCCAGTACTTC. This sequence encodes CSVRSPEASSQYF.

Of note for this clonotype: Without the conserved terminal phenylalanine or tryptophan, this CDR3 likely stems from a read error. The gene calls are TRBV20-1 and TRBJ2-1; D perhaps matches TRBD1 (6 bases). The CDR3 length is 14 residues. V lost 6 bases and J lost 2, with 14 bases in between. In germline, CDR1 is DFQATT, CDR2 SNEGSKA (reference sequence). Here the CDR3 reads CSAEQGMPYNEQFL. The CDR3 nucleotides are TGCAGTGCGGAACAGGGCATGCCCTACAATGAGCAGTTCCTC.

V usage is TRBV6-2 or TRBV6-3 and J usage is TRBJ1-1, with 8 positions matching TRBD1. Germline CDR1 MNHEY, CDR2 SVGEGT. The CDR3 sequence is 15 residues long. V lost 2 bases to trimming and J lost 0 bases; unmatched junction nucleotides: 2. The CDR3 region has the DNA TGTGCCAGCAGTTACCAGGGGGCCTTGAACACTGAAGCTTTCTTT. Translating it yields CASSYQGALNTEAFF.

The J gene is TRBJ2-7, the V gene TRBV27; 12 nucleotides match TRBD2. V shed 5 bases and J 2 bases; nucleotides not matched to a gene: 4. In germline, CDR1 is MNHEY, CDR2 SMNVEV (reference sequence). CDR3 length equals 15 residues. The CDR3 nucleotides are TGTGCCAGCAGTCTAAGACTAGCGGGAGCCTACGAGCAGTACTTC. This sequence encodes CASSLRLAGAYEQYF.

This clonotype turned up a few times. The genes are TRBV28 and TRBJ2-1; D perhaps matches TRBD2 (6 bases). This CDR3 has 14 residues. The ends were cut back, 3 bases at V and 8 bases at J, with 14 bases in the middle. The germline V gene has CDR1 MDHEN and CDR2 SYDVKM. CDR3 DNA: TGTGCCAGCAGTTTTACCGGGAGTGGCCATGAGCAGTTCTTC. Its translation is CASSFTGSGHEQFF.

This clonotype was counted a few times. V is TRBV7-3 and J is TRBJ2-6; the D gene is possibly TRBD2 (6 bases). With 4 bases removed from V and 3 bases from J, the gap between germline ends came to 13 bases. The germline V gene encodes CDR1 SGHTA and CDR2 FQGTGA. This CDR3 is built from 16 residues. The CDR3: CASSSNRGFGANVLTF. The DNA for the CDR3 is TGTGCCAGCAGCTCTAATCGGGGGTTTGGGGCCAACGTCCTGACTTTC.

The chain uses TRBV7-9 and TRBJ1-6; a possible D gene is TRBD1 (6 bases). Germline V CDR1 and CDR2: SEHNR, FQNEAQ (reference sequence). The V end was cut by 4 bases, the J end by 7 bases, with 14 bases between. The length of the CDR3 is 15 residues. CDR3 residues: CASSSPGHQNSPLHF. The CDR3 DNA reads as TGTGCCAGCAGCTCTCCGGGACACCAGAATTCACCCCTCCACTTT.

This clonotype turned up a few times. This chain uses TRBV15 with TRBJ1-2; D is unresolved. The V gene lost 0 bases and the J gene lost 4 bases, with 6 bases spanning the gap. The CDR3 is made up of 13 amino acids. Looked up from germline, CDR1 is LNHNV and CDR2 is YYDKDF (reference sequence). The CDR3 region is CATSREGAYGYTF. CDR3 sequence (DNA): TGTGCCACCAGCAGAGAGGGAGCCTATGGCTACACCTTC.

The chain combines TRBV2 with TRBJ2-2; D gene ambiguous. CDR3 size: 15 residues. V shed 2 bases and J shed 1 base, with 8 bases lying between them. Per the germline V gene, CDR1 is SNHLY and CDR2 is FYNNEI. The CDR3 loop reads CASSETQLNTGELFF. The CDR3, as DNA: TGTGCCAGCAGTGAAACCCAGTTGAACACCGGGGAGCTGTTTTTT. The full variable domain, completed using reference TRBV2 and TRBJ2-2, is EPEVTQTPSHQVTQMGQEVILRCVPISNHLYFYWYRQILGQKVEFLVSFYNNEISEKSEIFDDQFSVERPDGSNFTLKIRSTKLEDSAMYFCASSETQLNTGELFFGEGSRLTVL.

The V call is TRBV29-1, the J call TRBJ2-7; 8 nucleotides match TRBD1. The V gene's germline CDR1 is SQVTM and CDR2 ANQGSEA. Trimming at V came to 4 bases and at J to 6 bases, leaving 8 bases not matched to a gene. The CDR3 is made up of 13 amino acids. CDR3 coding DNA: TGCAGCGTTGGGACCACAGGGGGTGGCGAGCAGTACTTC. Protein sequence: CSVGTTGGGEQYF.

V gene TRBV5-4 combines with J gene TRBJ2-3; D is possibly TRBD1 (6 bases). CDR1 is SGHNT, CDR2 YYREEE, per germline (reference sequence). The CDR3 loop spans 14 amino acids. Trimming removed 4 bases from V and 2 bases from J, with 11 bases in between. The CDR3 DNA reads TGTGCCAGCAGCCCGACAGGTAACACAGATACGCAGTATTTT. Protein product: CASSPTGNTDTQYF.

This clonotype was found many times. The chain joins TRBV6-5 to TRBJ1-5, with D maybe TRBD1 (5 bases). Germline-derived CDR1 and CDR2 are MNHEY and SVGAGI. V dropped 4 bases and J dropped 0 bases, with 13 bases sitting between them. The CDR3 has 16 amino acids. CDR3 coding DNA: TGTGCCAGCAGTTTAGGGGCACACTATAGCAATCAGCCCCAGCATTTT. This sequence encodes CASSLGAHYSNQPQHF.

This clonotype was seen many times. The CDR3 protein is CASSLGQGFLEQYF. Written as DNA, the CDR3 is TGTGCCAGCAGCCTCGGACAGGGCTTCCTCGAGCAGTACTTC. V is TRBV7-9 and J is TRBJ2-7; 8 nucleotides line up with TRBD1. This CDR3 has 14 residues. Per the germline V gene, CDR1 is SEHNR and CDR2 is FQNEAQ (reference sequence). V shed 5 bases, J shed 6 bases, and the junction held 9 bases outside the gene matches.

Here the CDR3 DNA reads TGCGCCAGCAGCCAACCGGGACCCTCAAACTACGATCACTACGAGCAGTACTTC. Protein: CASSQPGPSNYDHYEQYF. The chain carries TRBV4-3 and TRBJ2-7, with D possibly called TRBD1 or TRBD2 (5 bases each). Germline CDR1 reads LGHNA; CDR2 reads YSLEER. Trimming removed 2 bases from V and 3 bases from J, with 23 bases in between. This CDR3 region has 18 residues.

This clonotype was counted at least ten times. The chain combines TRBV12-3 or TRBV12-4 with TRBJ1-1; tentative D call: TRBD1 (5 bases). Deletions cut 4 bases from V and 10 bases from J, with 16 bases between. This CDR3 spans 13 amino acids. In nucleotides, the CDR3 is TGTGCCAGCAGTTGGGGCGGGCCCGGGGGAGCTTTCTTT. As protein: CASSWGGPGGAFF.

Many counts were recorded for this clonotype. This chain joins TRBV6-5 and TRBJ2-7, with a possible D match to TRBD1 (6 bases). The CDR3 totals 13 residues. The V gene lost 4 bases and the J gene lost 5 bases, with 12 bases spanning the gap. Germline V CDR1 and CDR2: MNHEY, SVGAGI. CDR3 region: CASSSTGFHEQYF. The CDR3 DNA follows: TGTGCCAGCAGTTCCACAGGGTTCCACGAGCAGTACTTC.

The sample holds many counts of this clonotype. This chain uses TRBV30 with TRBJ2-3, with 8 nucleotides matching TRBD2. J was trimmed by 6 bases and V by 3 bases; bases with no gene match: 8. CDR1 is GTSNPN, CDR2 SVGIG, per germline (reference sequence). This CDR3 has 14 amino acids. CDR3: CAWRIAGPADTQYF. The CDR3 DNA reads as TGTGCCTGGAGAATAGCGGGGCCCGCGGATACGCAGTATTTT.

The chain has TRBV28 and TRBJ2-3, with 7 bases identical to TRBD2. The CDR3 sequence is 14 residues long. Germline V CDR1 and CDR2: MDHEN, SYDVKM. V dropped 4 bases and J dropped 2; count of bases not matched to a gene: 3. CDR3 nucleotide sequence: TGTGCCAGCAGTTGGAGCGGGGACACAGATACGCAGTATTTT. Residues: CASSWSGDTDTQYF.

The chain has TRBV28 and TRBJ2-3, with 7 bases aligning to TRBD2. The CDR3 length is 13 residues. The germline CDR1 and CDR2 sequences are MDHEN and SYDVKM. The junction had 15 bases not matched to a gene; V was cut back by 8 bases and J by 13 bases. The DNA of the CDR3 is TGTGCCAGCTCCCCCCCACGGGCCCGGGGGGAGTATTTT. Amino acids: CASSPPRARGEYF.

The sample holds many counts of this clonotype. V gene TRBV2 combines with J gene TRBJ2-5, with 9 bases identical to TRBD2. Germline lookup yields CDR1 SNHLY and CDR2 FYNNEI. Trimming at V came to 7 bases and at J to 6 bases, leaving 15 bases not matched to a gene. The CDR3 is made up of 16 amino acids. The CDR3 loop reads CASMYGGGAFGKTQYF. The CDR3 DNA follows: TGTGCCAGCATGTATGGCGGGGGGGCTTTCGGAAAGACCCAGTACTTC.

Remarks on this clonotype: A read error may explain this, as a much larger clone is one base away. The chain couples TRBV5-1 to TRBJ2-5; D may match TRBD1 or TRBD2 (6 bases each). Germline V CDR1 and CDR2: SGHRS, YFSETQ. The length of the CDR3 is 16 residues. CDR3 bases: TGCGCCAGCAGCTTGGGGGGGCGCGGGACCAAAGAGACCCAGTGCTTC. This translates into CASSLGGRGTKETQCF.

The chain recombines TRBV30 with TRBJ1-5, with 7 bases that match TRBD1. The CDR3 consists of 15 residues. The ends lost 4 bases at V and 0 bases at J; junction bases unmatched: 6. From germline, CDR1 is GTSNPN and CDR2 SVGIG (reference sequence). This chain's CDR3 is CAWNPTGLSNQPQHF. Written as DNA, the CDR3 is TGTGCCTGGAACCCGACAGGGCTTAGCAATCAGCCCCAGCATTTT. The whole variable domain, filled in from reference TRBV30 and TRBJ1-5, reads SQTIHQWPATLVQPVGSPLSLECTVEGTSNPNLYWYRQAAGRGLQLLFYSVGIGQISSEVPQNLSASRPQDRQFILSSKKLLLSDSGFYLCAWNPTGLSNQPQHFGDGTRLSIL.

Points on this clonotype: A read error may be the cause here, since a much bigger clone is one base away. Likely a read error: the CDR3 ends without its conserved phenylalanine or tryptophan. The CDR3 DNA is TGTGCCAGCAGCGCCAGACTAGCGGGAAGTCGCGATGAGCAGTTCCTC. Amino acids: CASSARLAGSRDEQFL. The rearrangement links TRBV7-9 to TRBJ2-1; TRBD2 aligns across 11 bases. Trimming cost V 5 bases and J 8 bases; bases outside gene matches: 11. Per germline, CDR1 SEHNR and CDR2 FQNEAQ (reference sequence). The CDR3 totals 16 residues.

The V and J genes are TRBV28 and TRBJ2-7; 9 positions agree with TRBD1. This CDR3 has 14 residues. Germline V gene sequence: CDR1 MDHEN, CDR2 SYDVKM. V trimming: 11 bases; J trimming: 2 bases; junction bases outside the gene matches: 10. This chain's CDR3 is CAGPQDRGTYEQYF. CDR3 coding DNA: TGTGCCGGCCCCCAGGACAGGGGCACCTACGAGCAGTACTTC.